The clone carrying this T cell receptor (beta chain) was found many times. What it recognizes is unknown. The data were obtained in a study of human T cells and chemical hapten exposure. Study at large: Sensitization employed 2% DPC on roughly 2 cm by roughly 2 cm of upper inner arm skin. Weekly administration of diphenylcyclopropenone to the scalp of patients continued throughout the approximately 26-week study. The study traced per-sample TCR yield variation mainly to small differences in pooled library volumes. Whole-study findings and limits: TCRs at high frequency, those above 1 in 1000, did not change with DPC sensitization.

The CDR3 is 17 amino acids. Per the germline V gene, CDR1 is SNHLY and CDR2 is FYNNEI. Trimming cost V 1 base and J 9 bases, with 22 bases left between them. TCRdb recomputed calls from the RACE reads with MiXCR, one row per CDR3 protein. The profile covers over 85,000 distinct CDR3 sequences, with 9.3% appearing a single time and approximately 2% taken by the ten largest. Time point denoted: patch test 2, 6 weeks after DPC sensitization. Treatment here: therapeutic diphenylcyclopropenone sensitization with weekly scalp DPC. This clonotype originated in a woman aged 40 to 49 with alopecia areata. Some clones in this sample may be carry-over from other donors' samples. This material consisted of whole blood, taken in connection with sensitization to the hapten diphenylcyclopropenone (DPC). This sequence joins TRBV2 and TRBJ2-1; a weak D match, TRBD2 (7 bases). The CDR3 sequence: CASSEGAGAGARSEQFF. The DNA for the CDR3 is TGTGCCAGCAGTGAAGGGGCGGGGGCCGGAGCACGGAGTGAGCAGTTCTTC.